The entry that follows covers one T cell receptor (beta chain) sequence. Its antigen remains unknown. The sample originates from a study of T cells expressing NK-cell markers. The cDNA for TCR beta came from 5'RACE template switching with UMIs. No DNA is given; TCRdb re-called the 5' RACE reads and lists each CDR3 protein once. The sample table sets out roughly 390,000 distinct CDR3 sequences. Germline CDR1 LNHDA, CDR2 SQIVND (reference sequence). CDR3 size: 12 residues. General study findings and limits: Whether the expanded NKG2C+ T cell clones recognized HCMV remained unclear. More than five donors showed dominant NKG2C+ clonotypes comprising about 1.0-7.5% of their CD8+ T cells.

The chain has TRBV19 and TRBJ1-2; TCRdb returns TRBD1, unconfirmable since there is no DNA. The receptor's source is a man between 18 and 69 years old in good health. The sample was blood T cells: a sorted CD56 or NKG2C T cell subset, CD4+ or CD8+ T cells, or bulk PBMC T cells (not recorded which). The CDR3 sequence: CATRSASYGYTF.